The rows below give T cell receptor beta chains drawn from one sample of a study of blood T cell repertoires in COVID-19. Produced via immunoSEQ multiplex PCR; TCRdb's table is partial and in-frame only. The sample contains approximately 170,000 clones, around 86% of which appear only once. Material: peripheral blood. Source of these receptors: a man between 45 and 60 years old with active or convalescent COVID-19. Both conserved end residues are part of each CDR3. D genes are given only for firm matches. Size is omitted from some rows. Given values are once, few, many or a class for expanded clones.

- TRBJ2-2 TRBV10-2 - CASRTGPNTGELFF TGCGCCAGCAGAACAGGGCCGAACACCGGGGAGCTGTTTTTT
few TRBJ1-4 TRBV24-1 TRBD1 CATSDSSGTGWEKLFF TGTGCCACCAGTGATAGCAGCGGGACAGGATGGGAAAAACTGTTTTTT
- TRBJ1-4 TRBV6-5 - CASRQGSTNEKLFF TGTGCCAGCAGGCAGGGGTCAACTAATGAAAAACTGTTTTTT
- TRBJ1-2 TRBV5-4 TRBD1 CASSGDQGDYGYTF TGTGCCAGCAGCGGAGATCAGGGGGACTATGGCTACACCTTC
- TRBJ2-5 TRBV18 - CASSPQDGLQETQYF TGTGCCAGCTCACCACAGGACGGACTCCAAGAGACCCAGTACTTC
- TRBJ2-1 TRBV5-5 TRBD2 CASSFGTNQNEQFF TGTGCCAGCAGCTTCGGGACTAACCAGAATGAGCAGTTCTTC
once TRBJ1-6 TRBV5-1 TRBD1 CASSLAAGGNSPLHF TGCGCCAGCAGCTTGGCAGCAGGGGGCAACTCACCCCTCCACTTT
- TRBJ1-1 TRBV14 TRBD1 CASSPITGTGMNTEAFF TGTGCCAGCAGCCCAATTACCGGGACAGGGATGAACACTGAAGCTTTCTTT
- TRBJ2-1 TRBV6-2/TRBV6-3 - CASSTSDGRRYNEQFF TGTGCCAGCAGTACCTCTGATGGGAGACGTTACAATGAGCAGTTCTTC
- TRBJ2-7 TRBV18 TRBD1 CASSNLLGTALLYEQYF TGTGCCAGCTCGAACCTACTCGGGACAGCACTCCTCTACGAGCAGTACTTC
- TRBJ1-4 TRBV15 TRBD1 CATNRRTSQGAHSGWEKLFF TGTGCCACCAACCGACGTACTTCCCAGGGGGCCCATAGTGGGTGGGAAAAACTGTTTTTT
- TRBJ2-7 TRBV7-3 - CASSLNSQNEQYF TGTGCCAGCAGCTTAAATAGCCAGAACGAGCAGTACTTC
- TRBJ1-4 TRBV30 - CAWSVRRNQDEKLFF TGTGCCTGGAGTGTACGTCGGAACCAGGATGAAAAACTGTTTTTT
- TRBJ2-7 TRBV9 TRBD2 CASSDGTSYPEQYF TGTGCCAGCAGCGACGGGACTAGTTATCCCGAGCAGTACTTC
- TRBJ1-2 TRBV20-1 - CSARRGNGYTF TGCAGTGCGAGAAGGGGGAATGGCTACACCTTC
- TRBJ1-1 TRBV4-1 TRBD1 CASSPRDRGTTEAFF TGCGCCAGCAGCCCCCGGGACAGGGGAACCACTGAAGCTTTCTTT
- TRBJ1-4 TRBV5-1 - CASSLGKGNEKLFF TGCGCCAGCAGCTTGGGGAAGGGGAATGAAAAACTGTTTTTT
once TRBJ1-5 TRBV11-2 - CASSLAGGVSNQPQHF TGTGCCAGCAGCTTAGCTGGCGGTGTGAGCAATCAGCCCCAGCATTTT
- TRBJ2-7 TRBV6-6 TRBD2 CASSYPLAGGQYEQYF TGTGCCAGCAGTTACCCACTAGCGGGAGGGCAATACGAGCAGTACTTC
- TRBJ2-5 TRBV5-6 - CASSLGSSGPQETQYF TGTGCCAGCAGCTTGGGGTCCAGCGGCCCCCAAGAGACCCAGTACTTC
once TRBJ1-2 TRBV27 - CASSSLSGGPRDYGYTF TGTGCCAGCAGTTCCCTTTCGGGGGGCCCTAGGGACTATGGCTACACCTTC
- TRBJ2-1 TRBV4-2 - CASSQRGNEQFF TGTGCCAGCAGCCAACGGGGGAATGAGCAGTTCTTC
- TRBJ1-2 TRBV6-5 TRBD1 CASSPRTGENGYTF TGTGCCAGCAGTCCACGGACAGGGGAGAACGGCTACACCTTC
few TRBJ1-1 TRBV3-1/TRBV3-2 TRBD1 CASSPPDRENTEAFF TGTGCCAGCAGCCCCCCGGACAGGGAAAACACTGAAGCTTTCTTT
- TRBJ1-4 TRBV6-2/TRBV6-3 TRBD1 CASSYLGQDNEKLFF TGTGCCAGCAGTTACCTGGGACAGGATAACGAAAAACTGTTTTTT
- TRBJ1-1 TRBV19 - CASTQRGTEAFF TGTGCCAGTACCCAACGAGGCACTGAAGCTTTCTTT
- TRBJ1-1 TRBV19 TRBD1 CASSPRQGGITEAFF TGTGCCAGTAGTCCGCGACAGGGGGGGATCACTGAAGCTTTCTTT
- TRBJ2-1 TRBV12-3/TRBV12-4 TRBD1 CASSFTGQGQFF TGTGCCAGCAGTTTCACGGGACAGGGTCAGTTCTTC
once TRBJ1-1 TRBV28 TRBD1 CASSPQGAGGTEAFF TGTGCCAGCAGCCCACAGGGGGCCGGCGGGACTGAAGCTTTCTTT
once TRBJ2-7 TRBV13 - CASSLSGGRSYEQYF TGTGCCAGCAGCTTATCTGGGGGCAGGTCCTACGAGCAGTACTTC
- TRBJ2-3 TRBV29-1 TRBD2 CSVDAGTSGRWVEDTQYF TGCAGCGTCGACGCGGGGACTAGCGGGAGGTGGGTGGAAGATACGCAGTATTTT
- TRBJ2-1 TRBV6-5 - CASSYGQYNEQFF TGTGCCAGCAGTTACGGCCAATACAATGAGCAGTTCTTC
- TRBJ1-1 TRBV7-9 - CASSKIRDTEAFF TGTGCCAGCAGCAAGATCAGGGACACTGAAGCTTTCTTT